Listed here are 20 T cell receptor beta chains from one sample, sequenced in a study of spatial heterogeneity in lung cancer. Time point here: sample taken at primary tumor resection. Sequencing of whole RNA from tumor, nontumor lung or frozen PBMC involved no sorting. TCRdb processed the 5' RACE reads anew with MiXCR; each CDR3 protein has one entry. The sample records some 39,000 distinct CDR3 sequences, approximately 6.9% being singletons. Material: PBMCs, obtained at surgery. Every receptor here comes from a female donor with early-stage non-small cell lung cancer.

This chain connects TRBV25-1 to TRBJ2-3; D is possibly TRBD1 (7 bases). Germline V lookup: CDR1 MGHDK, CDR2 SYGVNS. The CDR3 is 14 residues long. Trimming stripped 6 bases from V and 4 bases from J, with 14 bases between. The CDR3 here is CASRRTGEADTQYF. In nucleotides, the CDR3 is TGTGCCAGCAGAAGAACAGGGGAGGCAGATACGCAGTATTTT.

This clonotype was found many times. This chain connects TRBV28 to TRBJ2-3, with a tentative D call TRBD1 (5 bases). The CDR3 covers 15 residues. V was clipped by 6 bases and J by 4 bases, with 17 bases between them. Germline CDR1 reads MDHEN; CDR2 reads SYDVKM. The CDR3 loop reads CASRNRPSSADTQYF. The CDR3 DNA is TGTGCCAGCAGGAACAGGCCCAGTTCGGCAGATACGCAGTATTTT.

This clonotype was observed a handful of times. This chain links TRBV12-3 or TRBV12-4 with TRBJ1-2, with D unresolved. The CDR3 spans 11 residues. V was clipped by 4 bases and J by 8 bases, with 8 bases between them. Written as DNA, the CDR3 is TGTGCCAGCAGTTCCGTTAGGGGCTACACCTTC. Amino acids: CASSSVRGYTF.

This clonotype was recorded many times. This sequence joins TRBV4-3 and TRBJ2-7; 8 positions match TRBD1. Germline V lookup: CDR1 LGHNA, CDR2 YSLEER. The CDR3 extends over 17 amino acids. V shed 0 bases and J 9 bases; nucleotides not matched to a gene: 16. The CDR3: CASSQDLGQGPTQGQYF. The DNA of the CDR3 is TGCGCCAGCAGCCAAGATCTAGGACAGGGCCCTACTCAGGGGCAGTACTTC.

V and J are TRBV2 and TRBJ2-5; 13 nucleotides align to TRBD2. Per the germline V gene, CDR1 is SNHLY and CDR2 is FYNNEI. The CDR3 extends over 16 amino acids. After removal of 9 bases from V and 0 bases from J, the junction contained 7 bases not matched to a gene. DNA of the CDR3: TGTGCCAGTAAGACTAGCGGGGGGCTTCACCAAGAGACCCAGTACTTC. It encodes CASKTSGGLHQETQYF.

The sample holds many counts of this clonotype. At one boundary the junction diverges from the germline segment, which might be a read error. This rearrangement joins TRBV27 to TRBJ2-3; no definite D call. The CDR3 totals 13 residues. Germline V lookup: CDR1 MNHEY, CDR2 SMNVEV (reference sequence). CDR3 in amino acids: CASSPNGAGPGPF. DNA for the CDR3: TGTGCCAGCAGTCCCAATGGTGCAGGCCCCGGGCCTTTT.

The chain uses TRBV29-1 and TRBJ1-5, with unresolved D. The germline CDR1 and CDR2 sequences are SQVTM and ANQGSEA. This CDR3 spans 14 amino acids. V shed 4 bases and J shed 6 bases, with 16 bases lying between them. The CDR3 spells CSVGAGIGSQPQHF. CDR3 DNA: TGCAGCGTTGGAGCTGGGATTGGGAGTCAGCCCCAGCATTTT.

As for this clonotype: At one boundary the junction diverges from the germline segment, which might be a read error. The rearrangement uses TRBV15 and TRBJ1-2; no reliable D call. Germline V gene lookup returns CDR1 LNHNV and CDR2 YYDKDF (reference sequence). The CDR3 length is 14 residues. The CDR3, as DNA: TGTGCCACCAGCGGAGATTCCCAGGAGTATGGCTACACCTTC. Protein: CATSGDSQEYGYTF. The entire variable domain, with the rest obtained from reference TRBV15 and TRBJ1-2, is as follows: DAMVIQNPRYQVTQFGKPVTLSCSQTLNHNVMYWYQQKSSQAPKLLFHYYDKDFNNEADTPDNFQSRRPNTSFCFLDIRSPGLGDTAMYLCATSGDSQEYGYTFGSGTRLTVV.

This clonotype was observed at least ten times. The J gene is TRBJ2-1, the V gene TRBV10-3; D not certain. This CDR3 region has 15 residues. Trimming shortened V by 0 bases and J by 6 bases, and 12 bases separated the two germline ends. CDR1 and CDR2 (germline): ENHRY, SYGVKD. The CDR3 sequence: CAISESNPNSNEQFF. The CDR3 DNA follows: TGTGCCATCAGTGAGTCGAACCCCAACAGCAATGAGCAGTTCTTC.

This clonotype was seen ten or more times. The chain combines TRBV12-3 or TRBV12-4 with TRBJ2-1; 13 bases line up with TRBD2. CDR3 length: 17 amino acids. J gave up 4 bases and V 6 bases, and 9 bases lay outside the gene matches. The CDR3: CASRRRWTSGSYNEQFF. CDR3 coding DNA: TGTGCCAGCAGGCGACGTTGGACTAGCGGGAGTTACAATGAGCAGTTCTTC.

This clonotype was recorded once. Its ends do not fully match the called genes, so a read error is possible. The chain combines TRBV2 with TRBJ1-2; 9 bases align to TRBD1. CDR3 length: 15 amino acids. In germline, CDR1 is SNHLY, CDR2 FYNNEI. Here the CDR3 reads CASSADRGRNYGYAF. The DNA of the CDR3 is TGTGCCAGCAGTGCGGACAGGGGAAGAAACTATGGCTACGCCTTC. Looking up the rest from reference TRBV2 and TRBJ1-2 gives the full variable domain: EPEVTQTPSHQVTQMGQEVILRCVPISNHLYFYWYRQILGQKVEFLVSFYNNEISEKSEIFDDQFSVERPDGSNFTLKIRSTKLEDSAMYFCASSADRGRNYGYAFGSGTRLTVV.

The chain couples TRBV5-6 to TRBJ2-1; perhaps TRBD2 as D (5 bases). The CDR3 length is 14 residues. CDR1 and CDR2 (germline): SGHDT, YYEEEE. Between the trimmed V and J ends, which lost 3 bases and 6 bases, there was a span of 13 bases. The CDR3 loop reads CASSSNPGTNEQFF. The DNA of the CDR3 is TGTGCCAGCAGCTCGAATCCGGGAACCAATGAGCAGTTCTTC.

Of note for this clonotype: A much more abundant neighbour one base away suggests this may be a read error. The chain is built from TRBV7-9 and TRBJ1-3; D perhaps matches TRBD1 (5 bases). This CDR3 comprises 14 residues. Germline CDR1 reads SEHNR; CDR2 reads FQNEAQ (reference sequence). CDR3 in amino acids: CANSLPGSGNTIYF. DNA for the CDR3: TGTGCCAACAGCTTACCAGGGTCTGGAAACACCATATATTTT.

This clonotype occurred many times. The chain has TRBV11-2 and TRBJ2-2, with a possible D match to TRBD1 (6 bases). The germline V and J ends were trimmed by 1 base and 6 bases, with 6 bases remaining between them. Germline loops: CDR1 SGHAT, CDR2 FQNNGV. CDR3 size: 13 residues. The CDR3 nucleotides are TGTGCCAGCAGCTTAGGGACAGCCGGGGAGCTGTTTTTT. Encoded protein: CASSLGTAGELFF. Full variable domain (missing parts from reference TRBV11-2 and TRBJ2-2): EAGVAQSPRYKIIEKRQSVAFWCNPISGHATLYWYQQILGQGPKLLIQFQNNGVVDDSQLPKDRFSAERLKGVDSTLKIQPAKLEDSAVYLCASSLGTAGELFFGEGSRLTVL.

The sample holds many counts of this clonotype. The rearrangement uses TRBV7-9 and TRBJ1-2; no firm D call. This CDR3 has 14 amino acids. Trimming left V 4 bases short and J 4 bases short, with 13 bases between. Germline V gene data show CDR1 as SEHNR and CDR2 as FQNEAQ (reference sequence). This CDR3 is CASSSTGGPYGYTF. CDR3 DNA sequence: TGTGCCAGCAGCTCTACGGGAGGACCCTATGGCTACACCTTC.

The gene calls are TRBV12-3 or TRBV12-4 and TRBJ2-1, with 9 bases matching TRBD2. The length of the CDR3 is 18 residues. V shed 5 bases, J shed 0 bases, and the junction held 11 bases outside the gene matches. CDR3 DNA: TGTGCCAGCAGTCCCTTAGCGGGGGTTTTGAGCTCCTACAATGAGCAGTTCTTC. Its translation: CASSPLAGVLSSYNEQFF.

This clonotype was counted a few times. This rearrangement joins TRBV11-2 to TRBJ2-7; 12 nucleotides align to TRBD2. Per the germline V gene, CDR1 is SGHAT and CDR2 is FQNNGV. This CDR3 has 18 residues. The trim removed 1 base at V and 3 bases at J, leaving 10 bases unmatched. The chain's CDR3 is CASSLVPSGGAARYEQYF. The CDR3 DNA follows: TGTGCCAGCAGCTTAGTCCCTAGCGGGGGGGCCGCGCGCTACGAGCAGTACTTC.

The CDR3 DNA is TGTGCCAGCAGTTTAAATGGGTACCAAACGACCATATATTTT. Translating gives CASSLNGYQTTIYF. The gene calls are TRBV12-3 or TRBV12-4 and TRBJ1-3, with unresolved D. The CDR3 is 14 amino acids. V was trimmed by 2 bases and J by 10 bases, leaving 15 bases between them.

Many counts were recorded for this clonotype. The V and J genes are TRBV5-5 and TRBJ2-3; D possibly matches TRBD1 or TRBD2 (5 bases each). Per the germline V gene, CDR1 is SGHKS and CDR2 is YYEKEE (reference sequence). This CDR3 is 12 amino acids long. Trimming stripped 4 bases from V and 9 bases from J, with 12 bases between. The CDR3 here is CASSRDHSTQYF. The DNA of the CDR3 is TGTGCCAGCAGCCGGGACCACTCGACGCAGTATTTT.

This clonotype was picked up many times. The J gene is TRBJ1-1, the V gene TRBV6-5, with 8 bases aligning to TRBD1. The CDR3 sequence is 13 residues long. Germline V CDR1 and CDR2: MNHEY, SVGAGI. V lost 6 bases and J lost 1; bases outside the gene matches: 1. The DNA for the CDR3 is TGTGCCAGCAGGGGGACAGGGAACACTGAAGCTTTCTTT. It specifies CASRGTGNTEAFF.